This paragraph reports one TCR beta chain. This clone was counted ten times or more. It has no known antigen specificity. No clone much larger than this one lies a single base away; base qualities are absent. From each donor, a single peripheral blood sample of around 0.12 L on average was drawn into heparinised tubes. Using a panel that included CD45RO, CCR7, CD25, CD127, CD95 and CD27, naive, central memory, regulatory and stem cell-like memory CD4+ T cells were sorted on a BD FACSAria II. Every sorted population had a purity above 95%. Right away, PBMCs were isolated by Lymphoprep density gradient centrifugation and were stained directly, with no culture step. To minimize batch effects, samples were stained and sorted in pairs, one healthy donor with one patient per experiment. The entire amount of isolated RNA was reverse transcribed using the High Capacity cDNA Reverse Transcription Kit, so the sequenced TCRB transcripts were expressed ones. Naive, central memory and regulatory T cell samples underwent deep immunoSEQ sequencing, averaging about 3.5 million total reads per sample. Sorted cells were lysed in RLT buffer and RNA was extracted with DNase-treated RNeasy Micro or Mini kits, depending on cell number. To prevent cross-contamination, each cell subset was processed individually, whereas patient and healthy donor samples were processed jointly. Using the immunoSEQ multiplex PCR, TCRB sequences were amplified from cDNA into 87-bp fragments spanning the CDR3 region. Sequencing of the amplicons was performed on the Illumina HiSeq platform. The study's processing was this. Synthetic template baselines were used to correct PCR bias computationally, reads within Hamming distance 2 were collapsed together, and singletons that could not be merged were discarded. By aligning reads against IMGT, V, D and J genes, CDR3 length, and insertions or deletions at six rearrangement sites were assigned. Clonotype counts were normalized to sorted cell number within each subset before computing true diversity and Gini coefficients with the tcR R package. The overlap coefficient, calculated on TCRB nucleotide sequences, was used to quantify repertoire sharing. As a proxy for the pre-selection repertoire, out-of-frame TCRB sequences from naive cells were analyzed. In its TCRdb copy, this immuneACCESS table keeps in-frame sequences only and misses some clones. Where compared with another copy, unresolved V genes explain less than half of these, and the others have no known cause. D and trimming were read from the DNA, whereas the V and J calls and clone size are those reported in that table. Counted in this sample were over 200,000 clones; around 9.9% of them appeared once. Approximately 0.015% of the sample is in the top ten clones.

This sample was included in a study of beta chain features in type 1 diabetes (dated by TCRdb to 2017 to 2018). Background for the entire study: No differences in mean age, gender distribution, total cell number or subset yield were found between patients and healthy donors. A total of 90 million to 140 million sorted cells were examined across all samples, and RNA yield correlated strongly with the number of cells per subset. In the study, TCRB repertoires of sorted circulating CD4+ T cell subsets from recently diagnosed type 1 diabetes patients were compared with those of matched healthy donors. Regulatory and stem cell-like memory subsets were obtained from only 8 patients and roughly 8 healthy donors, while naive and central memory subsets were obtained from all 28 donors.

Study-wide findings and limitations: In all four CD4+ subsets, TCRB CDR3 length was moderately but significantly shorter in type 1 diabetes patients. Because small numbers of individuals were included in the HLA sub-analyses, any influence of HLA type on TCRB rearrangement was left unresolved. Fewer insertions and more nucleotide deletions at VDJ recombination sites were observed in patients with type 1 diabetes, implying thymic rearrangement abnormalities. Sequencing cDNA rather than genomic DNA could over-represent highly expressing activated cells, although activation and CD3 levels did not differ between groups. The naive, central memory and regulatory TCRB repertoires appeared to resemble one another more closely among patients than among healthy donors. PCR might favor shorter templates, but patient and control samples were amplified and corrected together, so any skew would affect both groups equally.

Inclusive of the bounding cysteine and phenylalanine, the CDR3 is 16 residues long. Of the read, only the CDR3 DNA is kept; its 48 bases are in frame from base 1. V loses 4 bases at its end and J loses 8 bases; junction bases beyond the gene matches: 13. CDR1 and CDR2 (LGHNA, YSLEER) derive from the germline V gene. The rearrangement combines TRBV4-3 with TRBJ2-4; TRBD2 lines up with 8 middle nucleotides. Sequencing was done on a sample of naive CD4+ T cells from blood. Read against the paper, the sample's cell subset or site label means: true naive CD4+ T cells. This clonotype was sampled from a man aged 25-40 years with type 1 diabetes. The DNA sequence is given as TGCGCCAGCAGCCCTCGGACTAGCACCAGCACGGACATTCAGTACTTC. Its protein product is CASSPRTSTSTDIQYF.